The clone carrying this TCR beta chain was seen at least ten times. Its antigen is unknown. The source of the sample is a study of metastatic and nonmetastatic thyroid tumors. About the study: Repertoire data that came from the blood and tumor or nodule tissue of malignant and benign thyroid patients were compared. Overall study results and limits: Relative to benign nodules, malignant thyroid tumors were reportedly characterized by significantly elevated TCR beta diversity in blood and tumor.

Original data processing: Construction of a distant-metastasis classifier for papillary thyroid cancer relied on CDR3 differences across clinicopathological groups. TCRdb re-analyzed the PCR reads through MiXCR. It is TCRdb's table, rather than the study itself, that gives the V and J calls and clone size. The data contain roughly 98,000 clones, under 15% of them singletons. V lost 5 bases to trimming and J lost 0 bases, with 11 bases between them. The germline V gene encodes CDR1 PRHDT and CDR2 FYEKMQ (reference sequence). CDR3 length: 15 residues. No patient had received any treatment before thyroid surgery.

This TCR was recovered from a female donor with papillary thyroid cancer or a benign thyroid nodule (not recorded which). Some clones in this sample may be carry-over from other donors' samples. The chain carries TRBV13 and TRBJ2-1; either TRBD1 or TRBD2 may fit D (5 bases each). The sample was blood. CDR3 in amino acids: CASSEEGSSYNEQFF. Written as DNA, the CDR3 is TGTGCCAGCAGCGAAGAGGGGAGCTCCTACAATGAGCAGTTCTTC.